This T cell receptor (beta chain) appears in the sequencing data of a study of vaccination effects on CD4 cells after COVID-19. Antigen-specific CD4+ T cells expanded by the ViraFEST assay with viral peptide pools were then sequenced. Subsequent to less than eleven days of culture, CD4+ T cells were isolated. All participants had two doses of either the BNT162b2 or mRNA-1273 vaccine. Having tested negative for nucleocapsid antibodies, the vaccine recipients showed no prior SARS-CoV-2 infection. The germline V gene encodes CDR1 LGHDT and CDR2 YNNKEL (reference sequence). The CDR3 has 13 amino acids. The V gene lost 1 base and the J gene lost 3 bases, with 6 bases spanning the gap. Produced via immunoSEQ multiplex PCR; TCRdb's table is partial and in-frame only. Here the sample spans approximately 70,000 clones, around 81% being singletons. This clone has more than one count but fewer than ten. As yet, its antigen is unknown.

Source: CD4+ T cells from PBMCs cultured with HCoV-229E spike peptides, taken after COVID-19 vaccination. The gene calls are TRBV3-1 (or the pseudogene TRBV3-2) and TRBJ1-2; D gene unclear. The receptor's source is a human donor who received a COVID-19 vaccine. CDR3 in DNA: TGTGCCAGCAGCCAAGGGCAGTACTATGGCTACACCTTC. Translated: CASSQGQYYGYTF.